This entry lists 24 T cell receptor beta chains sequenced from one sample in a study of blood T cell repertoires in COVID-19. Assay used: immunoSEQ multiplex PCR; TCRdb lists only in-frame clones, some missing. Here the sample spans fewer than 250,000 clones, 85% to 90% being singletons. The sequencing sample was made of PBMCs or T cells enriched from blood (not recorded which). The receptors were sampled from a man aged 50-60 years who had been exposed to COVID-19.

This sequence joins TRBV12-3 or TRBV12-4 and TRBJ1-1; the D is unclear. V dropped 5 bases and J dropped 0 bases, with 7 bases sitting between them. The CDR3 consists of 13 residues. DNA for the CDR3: TGTGCCAGCAGTACGAACATGAACACTGAAGCTTTCTTT. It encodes CASSTNMNTEAFF.

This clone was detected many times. As DNA, the CDR3 is TGTGCCAGCAGCGCCTATGGACAGGTCAGCACAGATACGCAGTATTTT. It specifies CASSAYGQVSTDTQYF. V gene TRBV5-5 combines with J gene TRBJ2-3; 7 bases fit TRBD1. The germline gives CDR1 SGHKS, CDR2 YYEKEE (reference sequence). There are 16 residues in the CDR3. V gave up 4 bases and J gave up 0 bases; unmatched junction bases: 8.

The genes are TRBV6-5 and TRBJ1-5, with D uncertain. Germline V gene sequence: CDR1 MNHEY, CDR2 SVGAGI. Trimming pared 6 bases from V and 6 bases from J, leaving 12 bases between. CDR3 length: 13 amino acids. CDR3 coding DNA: TGTGCCAGCAGAGCGGGGTGGAGTCAGCCCCAGCATTTT. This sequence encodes CASRAGWSQPQHF.

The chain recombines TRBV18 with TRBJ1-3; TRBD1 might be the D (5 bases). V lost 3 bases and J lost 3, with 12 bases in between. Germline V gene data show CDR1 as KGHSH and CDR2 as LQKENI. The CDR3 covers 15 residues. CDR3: CASSPPGRVGNTIYF. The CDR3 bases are TGTGCCAGCTCACCTCCAGGGCGAGTTGGAAACACCATATATTTT.

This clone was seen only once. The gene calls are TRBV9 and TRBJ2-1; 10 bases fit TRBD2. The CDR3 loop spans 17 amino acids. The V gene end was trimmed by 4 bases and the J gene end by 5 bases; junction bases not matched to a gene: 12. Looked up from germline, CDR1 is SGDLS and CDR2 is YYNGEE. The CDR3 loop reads CASSPEAPSGSNNEQFF. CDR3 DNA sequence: TGTGCCAGCAGCCCCGAGGCCCCTAGCGGGAGCAACAATGAGCAGTTCTTC.

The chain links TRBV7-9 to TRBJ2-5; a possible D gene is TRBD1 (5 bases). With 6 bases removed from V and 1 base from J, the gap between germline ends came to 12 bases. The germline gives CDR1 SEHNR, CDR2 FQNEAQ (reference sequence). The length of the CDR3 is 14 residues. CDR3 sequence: CASRHRQIQETQYF. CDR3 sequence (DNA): TGTGCCAGCAGACACCGACAGATCCAAGAGACCCAGTACTTC.

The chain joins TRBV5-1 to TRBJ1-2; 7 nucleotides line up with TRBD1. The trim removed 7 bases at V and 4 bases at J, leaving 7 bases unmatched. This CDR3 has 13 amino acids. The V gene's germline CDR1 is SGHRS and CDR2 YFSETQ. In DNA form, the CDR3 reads TGCGCCAGCCAGGGGGTAGGGGTCTATGGCTACACCTTC. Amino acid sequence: CASQGVGVYGYTF.

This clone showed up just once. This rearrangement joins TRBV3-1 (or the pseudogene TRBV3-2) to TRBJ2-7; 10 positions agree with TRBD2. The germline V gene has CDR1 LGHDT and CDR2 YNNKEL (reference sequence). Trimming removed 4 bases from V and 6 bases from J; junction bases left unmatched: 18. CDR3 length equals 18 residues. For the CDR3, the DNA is TGTGCCAGCAGCCCCTGGCCAACTAGCGGGAAGGCATCGGGCGAGCAGTACGTC. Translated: CASSPWPTSGKASGEQYV.

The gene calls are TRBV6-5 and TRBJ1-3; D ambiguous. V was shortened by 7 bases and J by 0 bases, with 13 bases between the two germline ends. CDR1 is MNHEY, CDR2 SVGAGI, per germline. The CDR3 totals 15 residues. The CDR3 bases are TGTGCCAGCATTCGTCTACCGCACTCTGGAAACACCATATATTTT. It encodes CASIRLPHSGNTIYF.

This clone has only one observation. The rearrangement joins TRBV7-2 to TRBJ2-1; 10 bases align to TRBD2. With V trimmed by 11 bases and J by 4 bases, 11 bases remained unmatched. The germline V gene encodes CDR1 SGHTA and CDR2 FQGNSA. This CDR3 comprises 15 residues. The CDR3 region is CAGVAVAGGYNEQFF. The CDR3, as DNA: TGTGCCGGAGTGGCGGTAGCGGGGGGTTACAATGAGCAGTTCTTC.

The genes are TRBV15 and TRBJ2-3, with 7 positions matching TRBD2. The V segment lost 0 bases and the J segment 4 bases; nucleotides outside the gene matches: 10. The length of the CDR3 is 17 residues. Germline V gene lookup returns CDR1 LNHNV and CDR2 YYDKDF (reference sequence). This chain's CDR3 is CATSREPTSGVADTQYF. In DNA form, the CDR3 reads TGTGCCACCAGCAGAGAGCCGACCAGCGGGGTTGCAGATACGCAGTATTTT.

This chain's CDR3 is CSVEDRSKDTDTQYF. CDR3 nucleotide sequence: TGCAGCGTTGAAGATAGGAGCAAGGACACAGATACGCAGTATTTT. This chain uses TRBV29-1 with TRBJ2-3; unclear D gene. Germline CDR1 and CDR2: SQVTM and ANQGSEA. The CDR3 extends over 15 amino acids. Between the trimmed V and J ends, which lost 0 bases and 2 bases, there was a span of 12 bases.

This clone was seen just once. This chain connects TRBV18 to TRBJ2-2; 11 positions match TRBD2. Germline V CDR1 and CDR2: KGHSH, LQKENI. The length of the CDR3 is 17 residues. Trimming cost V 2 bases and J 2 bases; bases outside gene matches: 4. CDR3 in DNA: TGTGCCAGCTCACCAAGTCTAGCGGGGGGAAACACCGGGGAGCTGTTTTTT. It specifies CASSPSLAGGNTGELFF.

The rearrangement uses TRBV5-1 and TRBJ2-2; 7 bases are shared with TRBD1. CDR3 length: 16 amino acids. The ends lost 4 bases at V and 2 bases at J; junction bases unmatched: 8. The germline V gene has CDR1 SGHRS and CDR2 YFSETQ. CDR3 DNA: TGCGCCAGCAGCGTGGGACAGTATGCTAACACCGGGGAGCTGTTTTTT. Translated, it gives CASSVGQYANTGELFF.

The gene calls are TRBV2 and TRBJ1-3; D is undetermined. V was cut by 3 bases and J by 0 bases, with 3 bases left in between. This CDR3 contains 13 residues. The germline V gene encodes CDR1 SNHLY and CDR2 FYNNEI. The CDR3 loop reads CASSDISGNTIYF. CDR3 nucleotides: TGTGCCAGCAGTGACATCTCTGGAAACACCATATATTTT.

In DNA, the CDR3 is TGTGCCAGCAGTTTCTCAGATACGCAGTATTTT. Amino acid sequence: CASSFSDTQYF. V and J are TRBV12-3 or TRBV12-4 and TRBJ2-3; D gene ambiguous. The CDR3 loop spans 11 amino acids. Between the trimmed V and J ends, which lost 3 bases and 4 bases, there was a span of 2 bases.

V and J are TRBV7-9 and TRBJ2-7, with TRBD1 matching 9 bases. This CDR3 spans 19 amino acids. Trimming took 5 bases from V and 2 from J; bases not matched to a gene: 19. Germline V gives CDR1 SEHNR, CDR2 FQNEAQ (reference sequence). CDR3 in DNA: TGTGCCAGCAGCCCTAAGGGCCGACAGGGGGTGAGTTATCCCTACGAGCAGTACTTC. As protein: CASSPKGRQGVSYPYEQYF.

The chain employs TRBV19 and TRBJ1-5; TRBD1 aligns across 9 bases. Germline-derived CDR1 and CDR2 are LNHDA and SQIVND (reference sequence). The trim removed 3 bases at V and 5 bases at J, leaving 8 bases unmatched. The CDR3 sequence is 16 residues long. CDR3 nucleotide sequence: TGTGCCAGTAGTATTTGGGGACAGGGTTTTTATCAGCCCCAGCATTTT. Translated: CASSIWGQGFYQPQHF. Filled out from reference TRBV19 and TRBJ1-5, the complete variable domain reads DGGITQSPKYLFRKEGQNVTLSCEQNLNHDAMYWYRQDPGQGLRLIYYSQIVNDFQKGDIAEGYSVSREKKESFPLTVTSAQKNPTAFYLCASSIWGQGFYQPQHFGDGTRLSIL.

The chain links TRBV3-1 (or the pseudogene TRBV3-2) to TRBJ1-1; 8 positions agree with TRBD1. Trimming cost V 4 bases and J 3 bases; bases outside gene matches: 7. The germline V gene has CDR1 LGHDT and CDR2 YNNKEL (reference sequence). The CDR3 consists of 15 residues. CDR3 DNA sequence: TGTGCCAGCAGCCTATCATACAGGGGGGACACTGAAGCTTTCTTT. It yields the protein CASSLSYRGDTEAFF.

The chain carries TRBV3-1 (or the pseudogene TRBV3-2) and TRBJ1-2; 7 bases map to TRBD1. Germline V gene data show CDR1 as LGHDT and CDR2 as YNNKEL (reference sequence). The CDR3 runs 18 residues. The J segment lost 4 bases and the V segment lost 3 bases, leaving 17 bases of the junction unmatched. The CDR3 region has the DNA TGTGCCAGCAGCCACAAGGACAGGATAAGCCGGCTGGCCTATGGCTACACCTTC. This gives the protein CASSHKDRISRLAYGYTF.

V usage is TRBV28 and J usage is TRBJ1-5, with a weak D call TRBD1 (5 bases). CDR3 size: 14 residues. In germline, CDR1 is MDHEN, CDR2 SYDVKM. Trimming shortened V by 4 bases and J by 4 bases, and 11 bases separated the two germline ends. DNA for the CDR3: TGTGCCAGCAGTTCTCGGTCAGGGAATCAGCCCCAGCATTTT. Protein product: CASSSRSGNQPQHF. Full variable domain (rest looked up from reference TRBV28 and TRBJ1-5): DVKVTQSSRYLVKRTGEKVFLECVQDMDHENMFWYRQDPGLGLRLIYFSYDVKMKEKGDIPEGYSVSREKKERFSLILESASTNQTSMYLCASSSRSGNQPQHFGDGTRLSIL.

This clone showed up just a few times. CDR3 bases: TGTGCCAGCAGTTCCATCGGGACAGGGTTCAATCAGCCCCAGCATTTT. It is translated as CASSSIGTGFNQPQHF. The V gene is TRBV27, the J gene TRBJ1-5; 9 nucleotides agree with TRBD1. Losses at the gene ends were 4 bases for V and 3 bases for J; bases not matched to a gene: 7. Germline V gene sequence: CDR1 MNHEY, CDR2 SMNVEV (reference sequence). CDR3 length: 16 residues.

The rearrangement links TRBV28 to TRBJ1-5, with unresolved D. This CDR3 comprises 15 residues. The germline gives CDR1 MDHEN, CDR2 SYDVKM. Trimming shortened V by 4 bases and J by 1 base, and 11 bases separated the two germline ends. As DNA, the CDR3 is TGTGCCAGCAGTTCCCCGGGAACAAGCAATCAGCCCCAGCATTTT. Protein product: CASSSPGTSNQPQHF.

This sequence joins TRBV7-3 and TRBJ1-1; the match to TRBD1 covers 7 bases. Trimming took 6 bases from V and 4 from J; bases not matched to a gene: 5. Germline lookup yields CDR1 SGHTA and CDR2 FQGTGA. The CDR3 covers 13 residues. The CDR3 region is CASSLTGFTEAFF. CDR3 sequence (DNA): TGTGCCAGCAGTCTGACAGGGTTCACTGAAGCTTTCTTT. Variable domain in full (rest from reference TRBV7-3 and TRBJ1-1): GAGVSQTPSNKVTEKGKYVELRCDPISGHTALYWYRQSLGQGPEFLIYFQGTGAADDSGLPNDRFFAVRPEGSVSTLKIQRTERGDSAVYLCASSLTGFTEAFFGQGTRLTVV.